This T cell receptor beta chain was obtained from a study of blood T cell repertoires in COVID-19. Whole-study context: The cDNA or gDNA used as material had been derived from T cells, B-cell-depleted T cells, or PBMCs.

The CDR3 covers 15 residues. Germline assignment: CDR1 SGHTA and CDR2 FQGNSA. The V and J ends lost 5 bases and 6 bases, in that order; junction bases with no gene match: 11. Authors' processing steps: Cell counts per sample came from amplifying reference gene primers. The method was immunoSEQ multiplex PCR; TCRdb's version includes in-frame clones alone and lacks a portion of them. V and J calls and clone size are those listed in that table; D and trimming were worked out from the DNA. The sample records roughly 63,000 clones, approximately 90% being singletons. The clonotype was recovered from a man in his fifties or sixties with acute or convalescent COVID-19. Sequencing was performed on peripheral blood. V is TRBV7-2 and J is TRBJ1-2; 8 bases map to TRBD1. The CDR3 loop is CASSIERTGRNGYTF. CDR3 bases: TGTGCCAGCAGCATAGAAAGGACAGGGAGGAATGGCTACACCTTC.